These 16 T cell receptor beta chains were all obtained from the same sample, sequenced in a study of monozygotic twins with inflammatory bowel disease. TCRdb re-called the 5' RACE reads and catalogs CDR3 proteins one per entry, DNA excluded. In all, the sample yields approximately 390,000 distinct CDR3 sequences. Sample: blood. These receptors came from a human donor with ulcerative colitis or Crohn's disease, or a healthy co-twin of an affected twin (not recorded which).

The chain uses TRBV24-1 and TRBJ2-3; the TCRdb D gene call, TRBD2, has no DNA to confirm it. This CDR3 has 16 residues. Germline loops: CDR1 KGHDR, CDR2 SFDVKD. The CDR3: CATSDSVGRGADTQYF.

CDR3 in amino acids: CATRRTGSSYEQYF. The chain employs TRBV15 and TRBJ2-7; TCRdb's D call, TRBD1, is unchecked because there is no DNA. Germline V lookup: CDR1 LNHNV, CDR2 YYDKDF (reference sequence). This CDR3 is 14 amino acids long.

J is TRBJ2-1 and V is TRBV10-3. The length of the CDR3 is 13 residues. The V gene's germline CDR1 is ENHRY and CDR2 SYGVKD. CDR3 residues: CAIRLASYNEQFF.

The CDR3 protein is CSVEDALAESTDTQYF. The chain carries TRBV29-1 and TRBJ2-3; TCRdb gives TRBD2 as the D gene, but with no DNA this cannot be confirmed. Germline CDR1 and CDR2: SQVTM and ANQGSEA. The CDR3 has 16 amino acids.

This chain connects TRBV7-2 to TRBJ1-1; TCRdb's assignment of TRBD1 cannot be checked, as there is no DNA. Looked up from germline, CDR1 is SGHTA and CDR2 is FQGNSA. The CDR3 spans 14 residues. CDR3: CASSLSGWSTEAFF.

The genes are TRBV7-2 and TRBJ2-7; the TCRdb call, TRBD1, lacks DNA for checking. This CDR3 region has 13 residues. Germline V gene data show CDR1 as SGHTA and CDR2 as FQGNSA. The CDR3 here is CASSKGPTYEQYF.

The V gene is TRBV5-4, the J gene TRBJ1-2; there is no DNA to check the TCRdb D call of TRBD1. In germline, CDR1 is SGHNT, CDR2 YYREEE (reference sequence). The CDR3 runs 14 residues. CDR3 loop: CASSTVGGPYGYTF.

V is TRBV5-1 and J is TRBJ2-6. The CDR3 spans 17 residues. CDR1 SGHRS and CDR2 YFSETQ come from the germline V gene. CDR3 residues: CASSGNSLGTGANVLTF.

The chain couples TRBV28 to TRBJ2-2; TCRdb gives TRBD2 as the D gene, but with no DNA this cannot be confirmed. This CDR3 comprises 16 residues. Germline V lookup: CDR1 MDHEN, CDR2 SYDVKM. CDR3: CASGGQLAGHTGELFF.

The gene calls are TRBV6-5 and TRBJ2-6. CDR1 is MNHEY, CDR2 SVGAGI, per germline. This CDR3 is 12 amino acids long. The CDR3 here is CASSGGANVLTF.

The rearrangement links TRBV7-2 to TRBJ2-5. The CDR3 is 15 amino acids. CDR1 is SGHTA and CDR2 is FQGNSA in the germline V gene. The CDR3 loop is CASSRSGRGQETQYF.

This CDR3 is CASTGPGQGYLGSNEQFF. This chain joins TRBV6-2 or TRBV6-3 and TRBJ2-1; the D call of TRBD1 rests on TCRdb alone, since no DNA is present to check it. Germline loops: CDR1 MNHEY, CDR2 SVGEGT. The CDR3 covers 18 residues.

The rearrangement links TRBV6-1 to TRBJ1-1. CDR3 length: 14 amino acids. Germline V lookup: CDR1 MNHNS, CDR2 SASEGT. CDR3 amino acids: CASSGLIGLAEAFF.

CDR3 amino acids: CASTTRQGARDQPQHF. The V gene is TRBV6-1, the J gene TRBJ1-5; there is no DNA to check the TCRdb D call of TRBD1. The germline CDR1 and CDR2 sequences are MNHNS and SASEGT. This CDR3 comprises 16 residues.

This sequence joins TRBV5-4 and TRBJ2-3. Per the germline V gene, CDR1 is SGHNT and CDR2 is YYREEE (reference sequence). This CDR3 region has 15 residues. The CDR3 reads CASSFDFSSTDTQYF. Looking up the rest from reference TRBV5-4 and TRBJ2-3 gives the full variable domain: ETGVTQSPTHLIKTRGQQVTLRCSSQSGHNTVSWYQQALGQGPQFIFQYYREEENGRGNFPPRFSGLQFPNYSSELNVNALELDDSALYLCASSFDFSSTDTQYFGPGTRLTVL.

This chain uses TRBV5-1 with TRBJ1-4; TCRdb picks TRBD1, but there is no DNA to check that call. This CDR3 is built from 13 residues. The germline CDR1 and CDR2 sequences are SGHRS and YFSETQ. The CDR3 protein is CASRRQTNEKLFF. Using reference TRBV5-1 and TRBJ1-4 for the parts outside the CDR3, the full variable domain is KAGVTQTPRYLIKTRGQQVTLSCSPISGHRSVSWYQQTPGQGLQFLFEYFSETQRNKGNFPGRFSGRQFSNSRSEMNVSTLELGDSALYLCASRRQTNEKLFFGSGTQLSVL.